This T cell receptor (beta chain) was captured by sequencing in a study of OX40 agonist ivuxolimab in advanced cancers. In germline, CDR1 is SGHAT, CDR2 FQNNGV. The CDR3 spans 15 residues. V lost 1 base, J lost 6 bases, and 15 bases lay in between. Using immunoSEQ multiplex PCR, the repertoire was profiled, and TCRdb retains in-frame clones only, with some absent. The data show about 46,000 clones, about 91% seen once. Autoimmune disease history or systemic immunosuppression led to patient exclusion. Sequencing was performed on CD4+ or CD8+ T cells sorted from blood, taken in a trial of the OX40 agonist ivuxolimab. The source of this sequence is an adult with an advanced solid tumor such as melanoma, head and neck, liver or kidney cancer. The chain links TRBV11-2 to TRBJ1-1; D not certain. The CDR3 is CASSLGYGGNPEAFF. CDR3 DNA sequence: TGTGCCAGCAGCTTAGGCTACGGCGGGAATCCTGAAGCTTTCTTT.